The next 27 T cell receptor beta chains were all read from a single sample in a study of regulatory T cells in long-lasting Graves disease. Time point meaning: persistent/refractory GD, antithyroid drugs over 5 years with positive TRAb. RNA from PBMCs was the source of the TCR library. For TCR beta, libraries came from iRepertoire HTBI primers and Arm-PCR of CDR3 regions. MiXCR was run by TCRdb on the multiplex PCR reads, yielding one entry per CDR3 protein. The sample contains 700,000 or so distinct CDR3 sequences, about 30% of which appear only once. Sample: peripheral blood mononuclear cells (PBMCs), taken when the disease was refractory, from a patient treated with antithyroid drugs. The receptors originated from a female donor with Graves disease.

The sample holds a few counts of this clonotype. The CDR3 nucleotides read TGCGCCAGCAGCTTGGCCCTGGAAGAGGGTGAGCAGTACTTC. It encodes CASSLALEEGEQYF. This rearrangement joins TRBV5-1 to TRBJ2-7; D might be TRBD2 (5 bases). Germline CDR1 is SGHRS and CDR2 is YFSETQ. Trimming left V 0 bases short and J 7 bases short, with 14 bases between. The CDR3 totals 14 residues.

The chain joins TRBV9 to TRBJ2-2, with D tentatively TRBD1 (6 bases). The V gene lost 5 bases and the J gene lost 1 base, with 6 bases spanning the gap. CDR1 is SGDLS, CDR2 YYNGEE, per germline. The CDR3 contains 13 residues. The CDR3 spells CASRGGNTGELFF. CDR3 in DNA: TGTGCCAGCAGAGGGGGGAACACCGGGGAGCTGTTTTTT.

The chain employs TRBV3-1 and TRBJ1-1; D is undetermined. This CDR3 region has 11 residues. V was shortened by 3 bases and J by 6 bases, with 5 bases between the two germline ends. In germline, CDR1 is LGHDT, CDR2 YNNKEL (reference sequence). CDR3 sequence reads: CASSHTAEAFF. CDR3 DNA sequence: TGTGCCAGCAGCCACACAGCTGAAGCTTTCTTT.

This clonotype was detected a few times. The chain recombines TRBV6-5 with TRBJ1-5; 7 positions match TRBD1. The CDR3 covers 13 residues. CDR1 and CDR2 from the germline V gene are MNHEY and SVGAGI. The V and J ends lost 4 bases and 7 bases, in that order; junction bases with no gene match: 4. DNA for the CDR3: TGTGCCAGCAGTTCCCCGGGACAGCAGCCCCAGCATTTT. Protein product: CASSSPGQQPQHF.

Ten or more counts support this clonotype. This chain connects TRBV28 to TRBJ1-6; 7 bases line up with TRBD1. CDR1 is MDHEN and CDR2 is SYDVKM in the germline V gene. The CDR3 spans 14 residues. Trimming cost V 7 bases and J 6 bases; bases outside gene matches: 6. The CDR3 nucleotides read TGTGCCAGCATCACCGGGACAGCTAATTCACCCCTCCACTTT. Translation: CASITGTANSPLHF.

This clonotype appeared a few times. V and J are TRBV6-1 and TRBJ2-7; no firm D call. The germline V gene has CDR1 MNHNS and CDR2 SASEGT. Trimming pared 6 bases from V and 6 bases from J, leaving 15 bases between. This CDR3 has 13 residues. CDR3 coding DNA: TGTGCCAGCAGGCCGACATGGTCTGGCGAGCAGTACTTC. This sequence encodes CASRPTWSGEQYF.

The rearrangement links TRBV18 to TRBJ1-2; D is perhaps TRBD1 (6 bases). The V end lost 2 bases, the J end lost 4 bases, and 17 bases lay between the germline ends. The CDR3 length is 16 residues. Looked up from germline, CDR1 is KGHSH and CDR2 is LQKENI. Written as DNA, the CDR3 is TGTGCCAGCTCACCAGCCAGGGGAATGATGTCCTATGGCTACACCTTC. It specifies CASSPARGMMSYGYTF.

The J gene is TRBJ2-7, the V gene TRBV5-6, with a weak D call TRBD1 (6 bases). The CDR3 runs 14 residues. Trimming shortened V by 0 bases and J by 6 bases, and 13 bases separated the two germline ends. Germline CDR1 reads SGHDT; CDR2 reads YYEEEE. In DNA, the CDR3 is TGTGCCAGCAGCTTGGGGGCAGGGGCTATCGAGCAGTACTTC. Its protein product is CASSLGAGAIEQYF. The full variable domain, rest sourced from reference TRBV5-6 and TRBJ2-7, is DAGVTQSPTHLIKTRGQQVTLRCSPKSGHDTVSWYQQALGQGPQFIFQYYEEEERQRGNFPDRFSGHQFPNYSSELNVNALLLGDSALYLCASSLGAGAIEQYFGPGTRLTVT.

This clonotype appeared a single time. Sequence at one end of the junction differs from germline and may be a read error. This chain uses TRBV7-4 with TRBJ1-1; no clear D. CDR1 and CDR2 (germline): SGHVT, SQSDAQ. CDR3 length: 13 amino acids. The DNA for the CDR3 is TGTGCCAGCAGCGTAGCATTGGACACTGAAGCTTTCTTT. As protein: CASSVALDTEAFF. Looking up the rest from reference TRBV7-4 and TRBJ1-1 gives the full variable domain: GAGVSQSPRYKVAKRGRDVALRCDSISGHVTLYWYRQTLGQGSEVLTYSQSDAQRDKSGRPSGRFSAERPERSVSTLKIQRTEQGDSAVYLCASSVALDTEAFFGQGTRLTVV.

The chain recombines TRBV2 with TRBJ2-3; 8 positions match TRBD2. Unmatched junction bases numbered 6, after V lost 2 bases and J lost 5 bases. Germline V gene lookup returns CDR1 SNHLY and CDR2 FYNNEI. The CDR3 has 15 residues. CDR3 sequence reads: CASSERRLAGDTQYF. In DNA, the CDR3 is TGTGCCAGCAGTGAAAGGAGGCTAGCGGGAGATACGCAGTATTTT.

The rearrangement joins TRBV24-1 to TRBJ1-2; tentatively, D is TRBD1 (5 bases). Germline CDR1 and CDR2: KGHDR and SFDVKD. Trimming pared 5 bases from V and 5 bases from J, leaving 17 bases between. This CDR3 region has 15 residues. CDR3 loop: CATSVSLGREYGYTF. As DNA, the CDR3 is TGTGCCACCAGTGTGTCGTTGGGACGGGAGTATGGCTACACCTTC.

This chain uses TRBV9 with TRBJ1-4; 7 nucleotides agree with TRBD1. This CDR3 has 17 residues. Germline CDR1 is SGDLS and CDR2 is YYNGEE. With 3 bases clipped from V and 0 bases from J, the junction kept 8 bases outside the gene matches. The CDR3 bases are TGTGCCAGCAGCGCGTACTCCACAGGGGCAACTAATGAAAAACTGTTTTTT. It yields the protein CASSAYSTGATNEKLFF.

The CDR3 sequence: CAGDRAEAFF. CDR3 nucleotide sequence: TGTGCCGGGGACAGGGCCGAAGCTTTCTTT. This sequence joins TRBV30 and TRBJ1-1; TRBD1 matches 9 bases. The CDR3 runs 10 residues. Looked up from germline, CDR1 is GTSNPN and CDR2 is SVGIG (reference sequence). The J segment lost 8 bases and the V segment lost 8 bases, leaving 3 bases of the junction unmatched.

A few counts support this clonotype. The gene calls are TRBV9 and TRBJ2-7, with TRBD2 matching 11 bases. After removal of 2 bases from V and 3 bases from J, the junction contained 7 bases not matched to a gene. Germline assignment: CDR1 SGDLS and CDR2 YYNGEE. This CDR3 region has 16 residues. In nucleotides, the CDR3 is TGTGCCAGCAGCGTTGGGGGGACTAGCGGATTCTACGAGCAGTACTTC. Its translation: CASSVGGTSGFYEQYF.

The CDR3 bases are TGCGCCAGCAGAGATGGGGGGTTCGGGGAGACCCAGTACTTC. Its protein is CASRDGGFGETQYF. This chain uses TRBV10-2 with TRBJ2-5; weak D call: TRBD2 (6 bases). The CDR3 contains 14 residues. V was clipped by 6 bases and J by 5 bases, with 16 bases between them. CDR1 is WSHSY, CDR2 SAAADI, per germline.

The rearrangement links TRBV3-1 to TRBJ2-7, with 9 bases lining up with TRBD1. Germline V CDR1 and CDR2: LGHDT, YNNKEL (reference sequence). This CDR3 has 14 amino acids. J gave up 3 bases and V 4 bases, and 4 bases lay outside the gene matches. The CDR3 reads CASSRWDRDYEQYF. CDR3 bases: TGTGCCAGCAGCCGGTGGGACAGGGACTACGAGCAGTACTTC.

Ten or more counts support this clonotype. The chain combines TRBV2 with TRBJ2-5; D may correspond to TRBD1 or TRBD2 (5 bases each). This CDR3 region has 13 residues. Trimming shortened V by 7 bases and J by 5 bases, and 14 bases separated the two germline ends. Germline lookup yields CDR1 SNHLY and CDR2 FYNNEI. The CDR3: CASMGPLRETQYF. DNA of the CDR3: TGTGCCAGCATGGGACCTCTCCGCGAGACCCAGTACTTC.

This clonotype occurred many times. The rearrangement links TRBV10-3 to TRBJ1-2, with D possibly being TRBD1 (5 bases). The germline gives CDR1 ENHRY, CDR2 SYGVKD. The CDR3 sequence is 13 residues long. V dropped 7 bases and J dropped 2 bases, with 11 bases sitting between them. In nucleotides, the CDR3 is TGTGCCATCACCCCGGGGGTAAACTATGGCTACACCTTC. Its protein product is CAITPGVNYGYTF.

This clonotype was seen a few times. A much larger clone differs from this one at a single base, so this may be a read error. The gene calls are TRBV28 and TRBJ1-2; 7 bases match TRBD1. The CDR3 totals 13 residues. Germline loops: CDR1 MDHEN, CDR2 SYDVKM. V lost 6 bases, J lost 2 bases, and 3 bases stayed unmatched. CDR3 amino acids: CASRSTGNYGYTF. The CDR3 DNA is TGTGCCAGCAGATCGACAGGGAACTATGGCTACACCTTC.

This chain links TRBV20-1 with TRBJ2-2; D might be TRBD2 (6 bases). Deletions cut 2 bases from V and 4 bases from J, with 14 bases between. The CDR3 length is 15 residues. The germline V gene encodes CDR1 DFQATT and CDR2 SNEGSKA (reference sequence). CDR3 sequence reads: CSARPSGLSTGELFF. The DNA for the CDR3 is TGCAGTGCTAGACCCTCGGGACTTTCCACCGGGGAGCTGTTTTTT.

The chain employs TRBV6-2 or TRBV6-3 and TRBJ2-7; 8 bases are shared with TRBD2. The V gene end was trimmed by 5 bases and the J gene end by 7 bases; junction bases not matched to a gene: 28. This CDR3 has 20 amino acids. CDR1 and CDR2 from the germline V gene are MNHEY and SVGEGT. This chain's CDR3 is CASSAQREPLVSMRAREQYF. For the CDR3, the DNA is TGTGCCAGCAGTGCCCAGCGGGAGCCACTCGTGAGTATGCGGGCCCGGGAGCAGTACTTC.

This clonotype has more than one count but fewer than ten. The chain links TRBV13 to TRBJ1-5; D uncertain. Trimming left V 0 bases short and J 9 bases short, with 9 bases between. Germline CDR1 reads PRHDT; CDR2 reads FYEKMQ (reference sequence). CDR3 length: 13 amino acids. The DNA of the CDR3 is TGTGCCAGCAGCTTAGGTCCTAAATCGCCCCAGCATTTT. Protein: CASSLGPKSPQHF.

This clonotype came up many times. This chain joins TRBV2 and TRBJ2-7, with 9 nucleotides matching TRBD1. The CDR3 length is 16 residues. V gave up 4 bases and J gave up 3 bases; unmatched junction bases: 10. Germline V gene lookup returns CDR1 SNHLY and CDR2 FYNNEI. The chain's CDR3 is CASSVAWDRDLYEQYF. For the CDR3, the DNA is TGTGCCAGCAGTGTAGCGTGGGACAGGGATCTCTACGAGCAGTACTTC.

The chain employs TRBV28 and TRBJ1-4; weak D call: TRBD1 (5 bases). Germline loops: CDR1 MDHEN, CDR2 SYDVKM. With 5 bases removed from V and 2 bases from J, the gap between germline ends came to 12 bases. The CDR3 totals 15 residues. CDR3 nucleotides: TGTGCCAGCAGTCCGACTGAGGGGACTAATGAAAAACTGTTTTTT. Translation: CASSPTEGTNEKLFF.

The CDR3: CASRLYPGGARIQYF. The CDR3 DNA follows: TGCGCCAGCAGACTATACCCAGGGGGGGCACGCATTCAGTACTTC. The chain has TRBV5-1 and TRBJ2-4, with D tentatively TRBD1 or TRBD2 (7 bases each). Germline V gene data show CDR1 as SGHRS and CDR2 as YFSETQ. V lost 5 bases and J 9 bases, leaving 21 bases between the germline ends. This CDR3 spans 15 amino acids.

The chain has TRBV6-2 or TRBV6-3 and TRBJ1-1, with D tentatively TRBD1 (6 bases). This CDR3 comprises 11 residues. V lost 4 bases, J lost 11 bases, and 11 bases lay in between. CDR1 is MNHEY, CDR2 SVGEGT, per germline. The CDR3 spells CASSSGVRAFF. CDR3 in DNA: TGTGCCAGCAGTTCAGGGGTACGGGCTTTCTTT.

The genes are TRBV2 and TRBJ1-6, with D perhaps TRBD1 (6 bases). From germline, CDR1 is SNHLY and CDR2 FYNNEI. Trimming left V 6 bases short and J 0 bases short, with 12 bases between. The CDR3 contains 16 residues. The chain's CDR3 is CASRTDRSSYNSPLHF. As DNA, the CDR3 is TGTGCCAGCAGAACCGACAGGAGCTCCTATAATTCACCCCTCCACTTT.